The 27 T cell receptor beta chains presented below share a single source sample, sequenced in a study of shared clonotypes between healthy human individuals. As defined, naive CD8 cells were CD45RO-negative and positively selected for CCR7, with terminally differentiated effector memory CD45RA+ cells excluded. Some clones are missing from TCRdb's copy, which holds only in-frame ones; the method was immunoSEQ multiplex PCR. Here the sample spans about 600,000 clones, roughly 96% being singletons. The specimen sequenced was naive CD8+ T cells sorted from blood. Receptor source: a woman under 40 in good health.

This sequence joins TRBV7-6 and TRBJ2-7; the match to TRBD2 covers 13 bases. V was clipped by 5 bases and J by 5 bases; unmatched bases: 9. Germline V gene sequence: CDR1 SGHVS, CDR2 FNYEAQ. This CDR3 has 16 residues. The CDR3 nucleotides read TGTGCCAGCAGCAGAGTACTAGCGGGAGGGCCTGACGAGCAGTACTTC. Encoded protein: CASSRVLAGGPDEQYF.

This chain uses TRBV7-8 with TRBJ2-1, with no clear D. Germline V lookup: CDR1 SGHVS, CDR2 FQNEAQ. This CDR3 has 13 amino acids. V was pared by 4 bases and J by 5 bases, with 9 bases between. The CDR3 nucleotides are TGTGCCAGCAGCTCCCGACTCGACAATGAGCAGTTCTTC. Translation: CASSSRLDNEQFF.

V and J are TRBV10-3 and TRBJ1-2; D call uncertain. CDR1 and CDR2 (germline): ENHRY, SYGVKD. Trimming stripped 2 bases from V and 6 bases from J, with 13 bases between. The CDR3 extends over 14 amino acids. Here the CDR3 DNA reads TGTGCCATCAGTGAGGAGCTTGGGTCGGATGGCTACACCTTC. Translated, it gives CAISEELGSDGYTF.

This clone was seen just once. The chain combines TRBV27 with TRBJ2-3, with 7 bases matching TRBD1. Germline V gene data show CDR1 as MNHEY and CDR2 as SMNVEV (reference sequence). J gave up 7 bases and V 3 bases, and 7 bases lay outside the gene matches. The CDR3 is made up of 14 amino acids. DNA for the CDR3: TGTGCCAGCAGTTTTGGGGAAGGGGGCTATACGCAGTATTTT. Translated: CASSFGEGGYTQYF.

The rearrangement uses TRBV28 and TRBJ1-3, with D perhaps TRBD1 (5 bases). The CDR3 totals 16 residues. Germline V gene sequence: CDR1 MDHEN, CDR2 SYDVKM. Trimming cost V 4 bases and J 8 bases, with 21 bases left between them. CDR3: CASSSSRREGTYTIYF. In nucleotides, the CDR3 is TGTGCCAGCAGTTCCTCTCGCCGGGAGGGGACCTACACCATATATTTT.

The chain joins TRBV19 to TRBJ2-1; D not resolved. Germline V gives CDR1 LNHDA, CDR2 SQIVND (reference sequence). The V gene lost 0 bases and the J gene lost 8 bases, with 8 bases spanning the gap. This CDR3 spans 13 amino acids. In nucleotides, the CDR3 is TGTGCCAGTAGTATAGATTCTCTCGATGAGCAGTTCTTC. Amino acid sequence: CASSIDSLDEQFF. The variable domain in full, completed from reference TRBV19 and TRBJ2-1, reads DGGITQSPKYLFRKEGQNVTLSCEQNLNHDAMYWYRQDPGQGLRLIYYSQIVNDFQKGDIAEGYSVSREKKESFPLTVTSAQKNPTAFYLCASSIDSLDEQFFGPGTRLTVL.

This clone is a singleton in its sample. The CDR3 region is CASSEGQLVPNTEAFF. CDR3 nucleotides: TGTGCCAGCAGTGAGGGACAGCTGGTGCCGAACACTGAAGCTTTCTTT. The chain recombines TRBV2 with TRBJ1-1; 7 bases align to TRBD1. CDR3 length: 16 amino acids. CDR1 is SNHLY and CDR2 is FYNNEI in the germline V gene. V trimming: 3 bases; J trimming: 1 base; junction bases outside the gene matches: 8.

V and J are TRBV5-4 and TRBJ2-1; D uncertain. The V end was cut by 4 bases, the J end by 8 bases, with 7 bases between. Germline values: CDR1 SGHNT, CDR2 YYREEE (reference sequence). There are 11 residues in the CDR3. CDR3 in DNA: TGTGCCAGCAGCCAAATGGATGAGCAGTTCTTC. This sequence encodes CASSQMDEQFF.

The chain combines TRBV7-9 with TRBJ1-5, with TRBD1 identical over 7 bases. This CDR3 has 15 residues. Germline V gives CDR1 SEHNR, CDR2 FQNEAQ (reference sequence). The junction had 3 bases not matched to a gene; V was cut back by 4 bases and J by 0 bases. The CDR3 coding sequence is TGTGCCAGCAGCTCCGACAGGGATAGCAATCAGCCCCAGCATTTT. Protein: CASSSDRDSNQPQHF.

As DNA, the CDR3 is TGTGCCAGCAGCCAAGGACAGGCCGAGCAGTACTTC. Its protein is CASSQGQAEQYF. The chain employs TRBV14 and TRBJ2-7; TRBD1 is a possible D gene (6 bases). The germline V gene encodes CDR1 SGHDN and CDR2 FVKESK. This CDR3 is built from 12 residues. Trimming took 1 base from V and 6 from J, leaving 7 bases between them.

The chain couples TRBV7-9 to TRBJ2-7; maybe TRBD2 (6 bases). Germline V lookup: CDR1 SEHNR, CDR2 FQNEAQ (reference sequence). The CDR3 consists of 15 residues. V was cut by 3 bases and J by 3 bases, with 15 bases left in between. The CDR3 sequence: CASSLGTAGHYEQYF. CDR3 coding DNA: TGTGCCAGCAGCTTGGGGACCGCGGGGCACTACGAGCAGTACTTC.

The chain recombines TRBV2 with TRBJ1-4; D is unclear. The CDR3 consists of 13 residues. V gave up 6 bases and J gave up 4 bases, with 9 bases separating them. Germline assignment: CDR1 SNHLY and CDR2 FYNNEI. CDR3 sequence reads: CASRARFNEKLFF. The CDR3 DNA sequence: TGTGCCAGCAGGGCCCGTTTTAATGAAAAACTGTTTTTT.

The gene calls are TRBV28 and TRBJ1-5; D is possibly TRBD1 (5 bases). V dropped 6 bases and J dropped 0 bases, with 12 bases sitting between them. Germline V gene lookup returns CDR1 MDHEN and CDR2 SYDVKM. The CDR3 is made up of 15 amino acids. The CDR3 loop reads CASRPGDLSNQPQHF. The CDR3 region has the DNA TGTGCCAGCAGACCCGGGGACCTTAGCAATCAGCCCCAGCATTTT.

This clone has a single count. The chain recombines TRBV4-2 with TRBJ1-2, with D tentatively TRBD1 (5 bases). V was shortened by 2 bases and J by 7 bases, with 20 bases between the two germline ends. Germline V gives CDR1 LGHNA, CDR2 YNFKEQ. This CDR3 has 16 residues. CDR3 sequence reads: CASSQNLGGGTTGYTF. As DNA, the CDR3 is TGTGCCAGCAGCCAAAATCTGGGGGGAGGTACCACTGGCTACACCTTC.

This chain uses TRBV19 with TRBJ2-1; the D is unclear. This CDR3 has 15 amino acids. V was cut by 3 bases and J by 2 bases, with 11 bases left in between. The germline V gene encodes CDR1 LNHDA and CDR2 SQIVND (reference sequence). CDR3: CASSISDLTYNEQFF. CDR3 DNA: TGTGCCAGTAGTATCTCAGATTTAACCTACAATGAGCAGTTCTTC. The full variable domain, rest sourced from reference TRBV19 and TRBJ2-1, is DGGITQSPKYLFRKEGQNVTLSCEQNLNHDAMYWYRQDPGQGLRLIYYSQIVNDFQKGDIAEGYSVSREKKESFPLTVTSAQKNPTAFYLCASSISDLTYNEQFFGPGTRLTVL.

The J gene is TRBJ2-1, the V gene TRBV10-1, with a possible D match to TRBD1 (5 bases). The CDR3 runs to 15 residues. V lost 2 bases and J lost 3, with 11 bases in between. Per the germline V gene, CDR1 is WNHNN and CDR2 is SYGVQD (reference sequence). The DNA of the CDR3 is TGCGCCAGCAGTGAGAGGCAGGGCGGCTACAATGAGCAGTTCTTC. Protein product: CASSERQGGYNEQFF.

The chain couples TRBV6-6 to TRBJ1-1; no clear D gene. The CDR3 totals 13 residues. V was cut by 1 base and J by 7 bases, with 10 bases left in between. Germline CDR1 reads MNHNY; CDR2 reads SVGAGI (reference sequence). The CDR3 region is CASSYFGGDEAFF. CDR3 DNA sequence: TGTGCCAGCAGTTACTTCGGCGGAGATGAAGCTTTCTTT.

This chain links TRBV13 with TRBJ2-2, with a tentative D call TRBD1 (5 bases). Trimming removed 5 bases at V and 1 base at J, with 11 bases between. The germline V gene has CDR1 PRHDT and CDR2 FYEKMQ (reference sequence). The CDR3 runs to 15 residues. CDR3 coding DNA: TGTGCCAGCAGCCCCGAACAGGAGAACACCGGGGAGCTGTTTTTT. Translating it yields CASSPEQENTGELFF.

This chain's CDR3 is CAGGEINANYGYTF. CDR3 nucleotides: TGTGCCGGGGGGGAGATTAATGCTAACTATGGCTACACCTTC. The chain joins TRBV6-1 to TRBJ1-2, with TRBD1 as a possible D gene (5 bases). This CDR3 region has 14 residues. V was pared by 11 bases and J by 0 bases, with 16 bases between. Per germline, CDR1 MNHNS and CDR2 SASEGT.

The V and J genes are TRBV27 and TRBJ2-1; TRBD2 matches 14 bases. V trimming: 8 bases; J trimming: 1 base; junction bases outside the gene matches: 13. The CDR3 is 19 residues long. Per germline, CDR1 MNHEY and CDR2 SMNVEV (reference sequence). The CDR3 loop reads CASLKRTSGRIISYNEQFF. The CDR3 DNA reads as TGTGCCAGCCTAAAACGGACTAGCGGGAGGATAATATCCTACAATGAGCAGTTCTTC.

The rearrangement links TRBV27 to TRBJ1-6; 8 bases agree with TRBD1. CDR3 length: 14 residues. Germline CDR1 MNHEY, CDR2 SMNVEV (reference sequence). V trimming: 4 bases; J trimming: 7 bases; junction bases outside the gene matches: 3. The CDR3 here is CASSSTGGNSPLHF. The CDR3, as DNA: TGTGCCAGCAGTTCCACAGGGGGGAATTCACCCCTCCACTTT.

The chain is built from TRBV28 and TRBJ2-7, with 7 nucleotides matching TRBD1. Unmatched junction bases numbered 5, after V lost 4 bases and J lost 2 bases. This CDR3 spans 14 amino acids. Germline V lookup: CDR1 MDHEN, CDR2 SYDVKM. CDR3 sequence (DNA): TGTGCCAGCAGTTCGCCGGGACAGCCCTACGAGCAGTACTTC. Translating it yields CASSSPGQPYEQYF.

Remarks on this clone: One junction end disagrees with the germline gene, perhaps due to a read error. The gene calls are TRBV11-2 and TRBJ2-3; possible D gene TRBD2, 6 bases. Germline values: CDR1 SGHAT, CDR2 FQNNGV. This CDR3 is 13 amino acids long. DNA for the CDR3: TGTGCCAGCAGCCCCGTTACGGGAGCCTTCCTCTGTTTT. This codes for CASSPVTGAFLCF.

V is TRBV29-1 and J is TRBJ2-7; 11 nucleotides agree with TRBD2. This CDR3 is built from 12 residues. Germline V gene data show CDR1 as SQVTM and CDR2 as ANQGSEA. J was trimmed by 6 bases and V by 6 bases; bases with no gene match: 4. In DNA, the CDR3 is TGCAGCGTCGGGACTAGCGGAGTCGAGCAGTACTTC. It translates to CSVGTSGVEQYF.

The CDR3 spells CASSEALGLLQETQYF. The DNA of the CDR3 is TGTGCCAGCAGTGAAGCGCTTGGGCTCCTCCAGGAGACCCAGTACTTC. This rearrangement joins TRBV6-1 to TRBJ2-5; unclear D gene. This CDR3 has 16 residues. Germline CDR1 reads MNHNS; CDR2 reads SASEGT. V was pared by 0 bases and J by 5 bases, with 16 bases between.

The V and J genes are TRBV5-1 and TRBJ2-1; tentatively, D is TRBD2 (5 bases). Per the germline V gene, CDR1 is SGHRS and CDR2 is YFSETQ. With 5 bases removed from V and 10 bases from J, the gap between germline ends came to 13 bases. The CDR3 loop spans 12 amino acids. The CDR3 coding sequence is TGCGCCAGCAGATTTAGCGACCTGGAGCAGTTCTTC. Protein: CASRFSDLEQFF. Full variable domain (missing parts from reference TRBV5-1 and TRBJ2-1): KAGVTQTPRYLIKTRGQQVTLSCSPISGHRSVSWYQQTPGQGLQFLFEYFSETQRNKGNFPGRFSGRQFSNSRSEMNVSTLELGDSALYLCASRFSDLEQFFGPGTRLTVL.

The rearrangement uses TRBV7-8 and TRBJ2-7; D not resolved. CDR3 size: 16 residues. Trimming shortened V by 0 bases and J by 2 bases, and 14 bases separated the two germline ends. Germline CDR1 and CDR2: SGHVS and FQNEAQ. CDR3 amino acids: CASSLADPTGTYEQYF. The DNA of the CDR3 is TGTGCCAGCAGCTTAGCAGACCCGACGGGTACCTACGAGCAGTACTTC.